These 14 T cell receptor beta chains were sequenced from one sample in a study of cytotoxic CD8 clonotypes in ibrutinib-treated CLL. Assay: immunoSEQ multiplex PCR; the TCRdb copy retains only in-frame clones and omits some. Of about 130,000 clones in the sample, roughly 88% were seen once. The source material was PBMCs, sampled after 24 months of ibrutinib treatment. Receptors were obtained from a human donor with chronic lymphocytic leukemia.

The genes are TRBV10-3 and TRBJ1-1; D is unclear. Germline CDR1 and CDR2: ENHRY and SYGVKD. With 8 bases removed from V and 2 bases from J, the gap between germline ends came to 6 bases. This CDR3 comprises 11 residues. The CDR3 bases are TGTGCCATCGGGTATAACACTGAAGCTTTCTTT. This encodes CAIGYNTEAFF.

The chain joins TRBV18 to TRBJ2-4; a weak D match, TRBD1 (6 bases). The CDR3 spans 16 residues. Germline V gene sequence: CDR1 KGHSH, CDR2 LQKENI. Trimming removed 5 bases from V and 0 bases from J, with 14 bases in between. The CDR3 nucleotides read TGTGCCAGCTCAAGCCGGACAGTCCTAGCCAAAAACATTCAGTACTTC. It specifies CASSSRTVLAKNIQYF.

This chain uses TRBV5-8 with TRBJ1-5; no firm D call. Trimming stripped 2 bases from V and 6 bases from J, with 9 bases between. In germline, CDR1 is SGHTS, CDR2 YDEGEE. CDR3 size: 13 residues. The CDR3 coding sequence is TGTGCCAGCAGCTTAAGGGTTGGTCAGCCCCAGCATTTT. It translates to CASSLRVGQPQHF.

The J gene is TRBJ2-5, the V gene TRBV28, with 9 bases lining up with TRBD2. V lost 10 bases to trimming and J lost 4 bases; unmatched junction nucleotides: 10. The germline CDR1 and CDR2 sequences are MDHEN and SYDVKM. The CDR3 length is 14 residues. CDR3 in amino acids: CATRSGGPGETQYF. In DNA, the CDR3 is TGTGCCACCCGGAGCGGGGGGCCGGGAGAGACCCAGTACTTC.

In this sample, this clone turned up a few times. The chain employs TRBV6-5 and TRBJ1-1; D is possibly TRBD1 (6 bases). The CDR3 length is 15 residues. Trimming stripped 8 bases from V and 3 bases from J, with 19 bases between. In germline, CDR1 is MNHEY, CDR2 SVGAGI. The CDR3: CASSLGGRADTEAFF. CDR3 bases: TGTGCCAGCTCCTTGGGGGGGCGCGCGGACACTGAAGCTTTCTTT.

The chain is built from TRBV4-1 and TRBJ1-5; the match to TRBD1 covers 9 bases. The V segment lost 4 bases and the J segment 3 bases; nucleotides outside the gene matches: 7. CDR3 length: 16 amino acids. CDR1 and CDR2 (germline): MGHRA, YSYEKL. The CDR3, as DNA: TGCGCCAGCAGCCGTATTGGGACAGGGAACAATCAGCCCCAGCATTTT. Its translation is CASSRIGTGNNQPQHF.

The CDR3 here is CASSLEGWGSSGDYEQYF. CDR3 bases: TGTGCCAGCAGCTTAGAGGGCTGGGGGAGTAGCGGGGACTACGAGCAGTACTTC. V usage is TRBV13 and J usage is TRBJ2-7; 8 positions match TRBD2. The CDR3 is made up of 18 amino acids. The trim removed 1 base at V and 3 bases at J, leaving 14 bases unmatched. Germline V CDR1 and CDR2: PRHDT, FYEKMQ (reference sequence).

The V and J genes are TRBV19 and TRBJ1-1; D is unclear. The V end was cut by 7 bases, the J end by 7 bases, with 10 bases between. The germline V gene encodes CDR1 LNHDA and CDR2 SQIVND (reference sequence). The length of the CDR3 is 11 residues. DNA for the CDR3: TGTGCCAGTAAAGGGTACCTTGAAGCTTTCTTT. It is translated as CASKGYLEAFF.

This clone was observed once. The CDR3 protein is CASQQGANYGYTF. Written as DNA, the CDR3 is TGTGCCAGTCAACAGGGGGCAAACTATGGCTACACCTTC. This chain joins TRBV28 and TRBJ1-2; 9 bases align to TRBD1. This CDR3 contains 13 residues. V lost 9 bases, J lost 2 bases, and 4 bases stayed unmatched. The germline gives CDR1 MDHEN, CDR2 SYDVKM.

The chain is built from TRBV15 and TRBJ1-5; 8 nucleotides agree with TRBD1. The CDR3 spans 17 residues. CDR1 and CDR2 (germline): LNHNV, YYDKDF (reference sequence). Trimming at V came to 0 bases and at J to 5 bases, leaving 9 bases not matched to a gene. CDR3 DNA: TGTGCCACCAGCAGAGATAGGGGCAGGGGGCGCGATCAGCCCCAGCATTTT. The encoded protein is CATSRDRGRGRDQPQHF.

V and J are TRBV7-9 and TRBJ1-1; no clear D. Trimming stripped 5 bases from V and 2 bases from J, with 12 bases between. The V gene's germline CDR1 is SEHNR and CDR2 FQNEAQ (reference sequence). This CDR3 has 14 amino acids. For the CDR3, the DNA is TGTGCCAGCAGCCGTTTGGCAGCTAACACTGAAGCTTTCTTT. Its protein is CASSRLAANTEAFF.

J is TRBJ2-1 and V is TRBV6-5; maybe TRBD2 (6 bases). From germline, CDR1 is MNHEY and CDR2 SVGAGI. Between the trimmed V and J ends, which lost 5 bases and 9 bases, there was a span of 11 bases. The CDR3 loop spans 12 amino acids. The CDR3 DNA follows: TGTGCCAGCAGTGCCAGGAGGGGTGAGCAGTTCTTC. Its translation is CASSARRGEQFF.

V usage is TRBV5-1 and J usage is TRBJ2-5; weak D call: TRBD1 (5 bases). CDR3 size: 14 residues. Germline V gene lookup returns CDR1 SGHRS and CDR2 YFSETQ. Trimming pared 0 bases from V and 4 bases from J, leaving 10 bases between. The CDR3 region has the DNA TGCGCCAGCAGCTTGGCAGGGCACGGAGAGACCCAGTACTTC. Translation: CASSLAGHGETQYF. The full variable domain, with the rest looked up from reference TRBV5-1 and TRBJ2-5, is KAGVTQTPRYLIKTRGQQVTLSCSPISGHRSVSWYQQTPGQGLQFLFEYFSETQRNKGNFPGRFSGRQFSNSRSEMNVSTLELGDSALYLCASSLAGHGETQYFGPGTRLLVL.

V usage is TRBV7-9 and J usage is TRBJ1-5; D unclear. This CDR3 region has 14 residues. The V gene's germline CDR1 is SEHNR and CDR2 FQNEAQ (reference sequence). V lost 3 bases and J lost 0, with 6 bases in between. CDR3 loop: CASSFSNSNQPQHF. CDR3 in DNA: TGTGCCAGCAGCTTTAGTAATAGCAATCAGCCCCAGCATTTT.